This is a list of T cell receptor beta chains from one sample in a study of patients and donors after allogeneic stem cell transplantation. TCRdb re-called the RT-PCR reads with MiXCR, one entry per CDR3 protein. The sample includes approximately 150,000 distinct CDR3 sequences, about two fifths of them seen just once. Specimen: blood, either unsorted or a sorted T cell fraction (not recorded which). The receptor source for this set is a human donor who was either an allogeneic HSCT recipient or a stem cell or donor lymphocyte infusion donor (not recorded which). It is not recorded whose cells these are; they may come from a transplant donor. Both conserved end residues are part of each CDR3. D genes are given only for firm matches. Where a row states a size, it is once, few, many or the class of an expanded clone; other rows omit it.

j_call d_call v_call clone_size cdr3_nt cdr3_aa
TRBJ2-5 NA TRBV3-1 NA TGTGCCAGCAGCCAAGATTTGGAGGTTGAGACCCAGTACTTC CASSQDLEVETQYF
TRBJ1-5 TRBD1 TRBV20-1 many TGCAGTGCAAGAAAGGGACAGGGGGCCGGTCAGCCCCAGCATTTT CSARKGQGAGQPQHF
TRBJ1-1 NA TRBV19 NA TGTGCCAGTAGTATACGCATGAACACTGAAGCTTTCTTT CASSIRMNTEAFF
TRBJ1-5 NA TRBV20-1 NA TGCAGTGCTAGATTACCGGGGCTTCAGCCCCAGCATTTT CSARLPGLQPQHF
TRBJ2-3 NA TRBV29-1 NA TGCAGCGTGCTGGGAGATACGCAGTATTTT CSVLGDTQYF
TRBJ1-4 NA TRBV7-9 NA TGTGCCAGCAGCTTAGACTCAGGGTGGAATGAAAAACTGTTTTTT CASSLDSGWNEKLFF
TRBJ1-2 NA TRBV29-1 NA TGCAGCGTTTCAAGGCAGCGGGAAAACTATGGCTACACCTTC CSVSRQRENYGYTF
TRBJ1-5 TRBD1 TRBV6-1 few TGTGCCAGCAGTGCCGGACAGGGGGACCAGCCCCAGCATTTT CASSAGQGDQPQHF
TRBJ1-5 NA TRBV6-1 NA TGTGCCAGCAGTGAAGTGGAGGCCCACCTATCTTATAGCAATCAGCCCCAGCATTTT CASSEVEAHLSYSNQPQHF
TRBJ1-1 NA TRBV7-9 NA TGTGCCAGCAGCTCCCTACCCTACCGGGGGGACACTGAAGCTTTCTTT CASSSLPYRGDTEAFF
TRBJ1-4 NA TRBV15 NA TGTGCCACCAGCCGTGACAATAATGAAAAACTGTTTTTT CATSRDNNEKLFF